Listed here is a single T cell receptor (beta chain). Seattle patient enrollment occurred during active infection, with longitudinal follow-up thereafter. V lost 6 bases, J lost 4 bases, and 19 bases lay in between. CDR1 is SGHDN and CDR2 is FVKESK in the germline V gene. The CDR3 spans 15 residues. Source study methods: Reference gene primer amplification yielded estimated nucleated cell counts. Sequencing was performed with immunoSEQ multiplex PCR; in TCRdb, only in-frame clones are kept and a portion is missing. The DNA was the basis for D and trimming; V, J and clone size are from that table. The table shows 140,000 to 150,000 clones, with roughly 84% occurring only once. These data are taken from a study of blood T cell repertoires in COVID-19. Study in general: The study drew acute and convalescent COVID-19 samples from the United States, Italy and Spain.

Sequencing used peripheral blood. The V call is TRBV14, the J call TRBJ2-7; D might be TRBD2 (6 bases). This clonotype was obtained from a man aged 30 to 39 with COVID-19, enrolled during active disease. CDR3 amino acids: CASRLTGTLLYEQYF. The CDR3 DNA follows: TGTGCCAGCAGACTTACCGGGACTCTCTTATACGAGCAGTACTTC.